This T cell receptor beta chain was identified during a study of cytomegalovirus exposure and HLA in healthy donors. Study-wide findings and caveats: The study listed about 150 cytomegalovirus-associated TCR beta chains.

Germline V gene sequence: CDR1 SGDLS, CDR2 YYNGEE. Trimming took off 0 bases at V and 6 bases at J, with 10 bases between the two ends. The CDR3 sequence is 13 residues long. Researchers ran the PCR with 60 Vbeta and 13 Jbeta primers. Libraries were prepared by immunoSEQ multiplex PCR; TCRdb keeps only in-frame clonotypes and omits some of them. The sample lists some 150,000 clones, 80% to 90% occurring once. Turning to this clone: What it recognizes is unknown.

The J gene is TRBJ2-7, the V gene TRBV9, with unresolved D. Material for sequencing was PBMCs. The TCR originated in a man aged 50-59 years in good health and CMV-seropositive. The CDR3 DNA sequence: TGTGCCAGCAGCGTAGGGTCGGAGAGCGAGCAGTACTTC. Amino acid sequence: CASSVGSESEQYF.